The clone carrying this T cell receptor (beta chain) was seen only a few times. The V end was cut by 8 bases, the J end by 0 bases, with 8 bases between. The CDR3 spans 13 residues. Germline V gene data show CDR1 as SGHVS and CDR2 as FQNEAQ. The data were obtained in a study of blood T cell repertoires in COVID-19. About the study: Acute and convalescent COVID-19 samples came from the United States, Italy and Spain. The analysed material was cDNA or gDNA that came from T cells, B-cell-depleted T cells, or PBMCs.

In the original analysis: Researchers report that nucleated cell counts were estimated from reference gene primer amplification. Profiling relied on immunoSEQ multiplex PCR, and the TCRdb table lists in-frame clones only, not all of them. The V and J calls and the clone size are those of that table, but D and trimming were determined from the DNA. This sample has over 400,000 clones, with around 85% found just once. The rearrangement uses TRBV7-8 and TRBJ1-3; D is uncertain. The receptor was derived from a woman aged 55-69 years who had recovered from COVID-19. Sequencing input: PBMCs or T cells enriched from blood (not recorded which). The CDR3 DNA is TGTGCCAGCGGTGCTAGCTCTGGAAACACCATATATTTT. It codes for CASGASSGNTIYF.